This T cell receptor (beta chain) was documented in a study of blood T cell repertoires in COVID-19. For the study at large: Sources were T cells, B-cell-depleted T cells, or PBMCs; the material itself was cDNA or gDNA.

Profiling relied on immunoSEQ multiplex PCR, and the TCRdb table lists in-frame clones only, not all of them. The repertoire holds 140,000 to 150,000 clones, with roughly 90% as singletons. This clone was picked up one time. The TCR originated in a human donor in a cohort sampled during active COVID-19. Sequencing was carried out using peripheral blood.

The DNA of the CDR3 is TGCGCCAGCAGCCCAAAAACAGATACGCAGTATTTT. Its translation is CASSPKTDTQYF. This chain uses TRBV5-1 with TRBJ2-3; D remains unclear. Germline CDR1 and CDR2: SGHRS and YFSETQ. The ends were cut back, 4 bases at V and 3 bases at J, with 6 bases in the middle. The CDR3 extends over 12 amino acids.